This paragraph reports one T cell receptor (beta chain). The sample originates from a study of blood T cell repertoires in COVID-19. Study-wide background: COVID-19 samples collected from the United States, Italy and Spain covered acute and convalescent phases. PBMCs, B-cell-depleted T cells, or T cells provided the cDNA or gDNA that made up the material.

In the study's own analysis: Nucleated cell counts were estimated from reference gene primer amplification. Libraries were prepared by immunoSEQ multiplex PCR; TCRdb keeps only in-frame clonotypes and omits some of them. The DNA was the basis for D and trimming; V, J and clone size are from that table. The sample holds 230,000 or so clones, about 85% seen once. The receptor's source is a young man with active or convalescent COVID-19. Specimen: peripheral blood.

The CDR3 sequence: CASSLASGGPLAKNIQYF. The CDR3 bases are TGTGCCAGCAGCTTAGCTAGCGGGGGGCCCTTGGCCAAAAACATTCAGTACTTC. The chain has TRBV13 and TRBJ2-4; TRBD2 matches at 11 bases. Germline loops: CDR1 PRHDT, CDR2 FYEKMQ (reference sequence). V trimming: 1 base; J trimming: 1 base; junction bases outside the gene matches: 6. The CDR3 extends over 18 amino acids.